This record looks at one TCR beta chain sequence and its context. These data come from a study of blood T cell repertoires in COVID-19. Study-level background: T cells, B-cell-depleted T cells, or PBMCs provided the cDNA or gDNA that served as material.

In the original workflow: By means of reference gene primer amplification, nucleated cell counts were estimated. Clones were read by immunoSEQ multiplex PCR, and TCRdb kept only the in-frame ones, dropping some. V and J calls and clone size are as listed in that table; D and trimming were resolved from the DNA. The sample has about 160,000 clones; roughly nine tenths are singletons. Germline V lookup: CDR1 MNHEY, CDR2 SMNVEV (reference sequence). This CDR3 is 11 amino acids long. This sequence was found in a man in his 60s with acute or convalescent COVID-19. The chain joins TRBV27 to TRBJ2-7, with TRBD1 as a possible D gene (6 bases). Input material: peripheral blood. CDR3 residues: CSKGHAYEQYF. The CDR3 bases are TGTTCCAAGGGACATGCCTACGAGCAGTACTTC.